The 9 T cell receptor beta chains presented below share a single source sample, sequenced in a study of T-cell reconstitution after alpha-beta-depleted transplantation in children. Preparation of the TCRbeta library involved a method that used unique molecular identifiers. Each CDR3 protein is one row after TCRdb ran MiXCR on the PCR reads. The data hold about 91,000 distinct CDR3 sequences, with 7% to 9% observed a single time. Sample: PBMCs from the stem cell graft donor, taken from the stem cell graft. These receptors originate from a human donor who donated a stem cell graft to a child with congenital amegakaryocytic thrombocytopenia.

This clonotype was seen at least ten times. J is TRBJ2-1 and V is TRBV27; TRBD2 matches 7 bases. The ends lost 5 bases at V and 7 bases at J; junction bases unmatched: 14. From germline, CDR1 is MNHEY and CDR2 SMNVEV (reference sequence). This CDR3 region has 16 residues. CDR3 region: CASSPQIQGGWNEQFF. CDR3 nucleotide sequence: TGTGCCAGCAGTCCCCAGATTCAGGGAGGGTGGAATGAGCAGTTCTTC.

Comments on this clonotype: The junction differs from germline at one of its ends, possibly a read error. This chain connects TRBV28 to TRBJ2-7; D is perhaps TRBD2 (6 bases). CDR1 and CDR2 (germline): MDHEN, SYDVKM. The CDR3 length is 18 residues. CDR3 bases: TGTGCCAGCAGTTCCGGGGGTGGTGGGGATAAAAGGGGCTACGACCAGTACTTC. It codes for CASSSGGGGDKRGYDQYF.

The V call is TRBV20-1, the J call TRBJ2-3; either TRBD1 or TRBD2 may supply D (5 bases each). V was pared by 5 bases and J by 0 bases, with 15 bases between. This CDR3 is built from 15 residues. The germline gives CDR1 DFQATT, CDR2 SNEGSKA (reference sequence). In DNA form, the CDR3 reads TGCAGTGCTCCTGTGGGGACGGCTAGCACAGATACGCAGTATTTT. Translating gives CSAPVGTASTDTQYF.

The J gene is TRBJ2-3, the V gene TRBV7-2, with D possibly matching TRBD2 (6 bases). The CDR3 is made up of 15 amino acids. Between the trimmed V and J ends, which lost 2 bases and 2 bases, there was a span of 11 bases. Germline loops: CDR1 SGHTA, CDR2 FQGNSA. CDR3 amino acids: CASSLQGGFTDTQYF. The DNA for the CDR3 is TGTGCCAGCAGCTTACAGGGAGGCTTCACAGATACGCAGTATTTT. Together with reference TRBV7-2 and TRBJ2-3, the CDR3 gives the full variable domain: GAGVSQSPSNKVTEKGKDVELRCDPISGHTALYWYRQSLGQGLEFLIYFQGNSAPDKSGLPSDRFSAERTGGSVSTLTIQRTQQEDSAVYLCASSLQGGFTDTQYFGPGTRLTVL.

This clonotype was detected ten times or more. The chain uses TRBV10-2 and TRBJ2-1; D not certain. Trimming removed 0 bases from V and 0 bases from J, with 12 bases in between. Per the germline V gene, CDR1 is WSHSY and CDR2 is SAAADI. The CDR3 has 17 amino acids. The CDR3 here is CASSESISISSYNEQFF. As DNA, the CDR3 is TGCGCCAGCAGTGAGTCCATAAGCATTAGCTCCTACAATGAGCAGTTCTTC.

This sequence joins TRBV30 and TRBJ1-1; weak D call: TRBD1 (5 bases). Trimming removed 2 bases from V and 5 bases from J, with 21 bases in between. The V gene's germline CDR1 is GTSNPN and CDR2 SVGIG (reference sequence). CDR3 length: 16 residues. CDR3 in amino acids: CAWSRVVRGLFTEAFF. CDR3 coding DNA: TGTGCCTGGAGTCGGGTGGTAAGGGGCCTCTTTACTGAAGCTTTCTTT.

This clonotype was detected many times. The rearrangement joins TRBV6-2 or TRBV6-3 to TRBJ2-1; D gene unclear. The CDR3 covers 14 residues. CDR1 MNHEY and CDR2 SVGEGT come from the germline V gene. The V gene lost 6 bases and the J gene lost 10 bases, with 19 bases spanning the gap. DNA for the CDR3: TGTGCCAGCAGCCCCGGCGGATTCCCGGCAGAGCAGTTCTTC. The encoded protein is CASSPGGFPAEQFF.

This clonotype showed up many times. This chain joins TRBV7-2 and TRBJ2-5; 10 positions match TRBD2. The length of the CDR3 is 14 residues. The germline V gene has CDR1 SGHTA and CDR2 FQGNSA. After removal of 8 bases from V and 3 bases from J, the junction contained 6 bases not matched to a gene. The CDR3 here is CASARTSGEETQYF. Written as DNA, the CDR3 is TGTGCCAGCGCTCGTACTAGCGGGGAAGAGACCCAGTACTTC.

Ten or more counts support this clonotype. The V and J genes are TRBV6-1 and TRBJ2-7; D is perhaps TRBD1 (5 bases). Trimming took 3 bases from V and 4 from J, leaving 7 bases between them. The CDR3 is made up of 12 amino acids. Germline loops: CDR1 MNHNS, CDR2 SASEGT. CDR3 bases: TGTGCCAGCAGTGACGCAGGGTACGAGCAGTACTTC. Its translation is CASSDAGYEQYF.